These 2 T cell receptor beta chains share one sample of origin, sequenced in a study of cytomegalovirus exposure and HLA in healthy donors (dated 2017 in TCRdb). The library was obtained by the immunoSEQ multiplex PCR assay. For the multiplex PCR, a mixture combining 60 forward primers for TCR Vbeta segments and 13 reverse primers for TCR Jbeta segments was used. Held by TCRdb, this immuneACCESS table contains in-frame sequences only and omits some clones. Under half of the omission traces to an unresolved V gene where checked; the cause of the rest is unknown. This sample has 160,000 or so clones in its table, and under 90% of those were observed once. About 4.7% of the sample is in the top ten clones. The sequenced sample consisted of PBMCs. These receptor sequences come from a man aged 25-45 years in good health and CMV-seronegative.

The chain uses TRBV4-2 and TRBJ1-5; possibly TRBD1 for D (6 bases). Trimming cost V 1 base and J 2 bases, with 15 bases left between them. The CDR3 has 17 amino acids. Germline V gene lookup returns CDR1 LGHNA and CDR2 YNFKEQ. The chain's CDR3 is CASSQVRHRECNQPQHF. The CDR3 DNA reads as TGTGCCAGCAGCCAAGTTCGGCACAGGGAGTGCAATCAGCCCCAGCATTTT.

The chain is built from TRBV5-1 and TRBJ2-3; the match to TRBD1 covers 8 bases. Germline CDR1 is SGHRS and CDR2 is YFSETQ. With V trimmed by 0 bases and J by 4 bases, 4 bases remained unmatched. The CDR3 extends over 15 amino acids. For the CDR3, the DNA is TGCGCCAGCAGCTTGGTGACAGGGGAAGCAGATACGCAGTATTTT. Translating gives CASSLVTGEADTQYF.